This T cell receptor beta chain stems from a study of blood T cell repertoires in COVID-19 (dated by TCRdb to the early 2020s). For the study in its entirety: Collaborator samples came from the United States, Italy and Spain and covered acute and convalescent phases of COVID-19. The prospective study material was composed of cDNA or gDNA derived from T cells, B-cell-depleted T cells, or PBMCs. The dataset comprised deeply sampled blood TCRbeta repertoires from subjects exposed to, actively infected with, or recovered from COVID-19. The repertoires were released in a freely available public database intended as a resource for research on the immune response to SARS-CoV-2. Samples were obtained from the ongoing ImmuneRACE study (first 160 participants) and from 1,000 to 1,500 subjects provided by 6 global collaborators. Sample metadata almost always included a de-identified subject ID, COVID-19 status, age in years and sex. Where HLA class I and class II types were available, the types were taken from metadata supplied by the sample provider, not from assay-based typing.

A remark on this clone: Its antigen is currently not known. It has no much larger one-base neighbor in the sample; base qualities were not kept.

TCRbeta CDR3 regions were amplified from genomic DNA by means of the immunoSEQ Assay, a bias-controlled multiplex PCR. The authors' pipeline ran thus. Within the assay, amplification of reference gene primers was used to estimate how many nucleated cells each sample contained. To quantify the absolute abundance of each unique TCRbeta CDR3 rearrangement, sequence reads were collapsed and filtered. Productive Simpson clonality was computed per sample as the square root of Simpson's diversity index over productive rearrangements. In its TCRdb copy, this immuneACCESS table keeps in-frame sequences only and misses some clones. Where compared with another copy, unresolved V genes explain less than half of these, and the others have no known cause. That table furnishes V, J and clone size, whereas the DNA furnished D and trimming. This sample gives about 66,000 clones in total; roughly 89% of them show up just once. The top ten hold approximately 1.5% of the sample.

The collaborating institutions used their own protocols to collect whole blood in K2EDTA tubes. For TCRbeta analysis, collaborator samples were shipped as frozen whole blood, as isolated PBMCs, or as DNA extracted from either sample type. The CDR3 sequence holds 18 residues, the cysteine and phenylalanine included. Solely the CDR3 DNA is kept, with 54 bases framed from the first base. V loses 3 bases at its end and J loses 6 bases; junction bases beyond the gene matches: 14. Sequences SGHTA (CDR1) and FQGNSA (CDR2) are obtained from the germline V gene. General study outcomes and caveats: The amount of clinical and demographic metadata varied by source and participant and was provided uncurated.

The sequence was obtained from a man aged 60 to 75 with acute or convalescent COVID-19. Material: peripheral blood. The chain is encoded by TRBV7-2 joined to TRBJ1-4, and TRBD1 aligns with 9 junction nucleotides. CDR3 loop: CASSFRPWDRAGDEKLFF. The sequenced DNA is TGTGCCAGCAGCTTCCGTCCATGGGACAGGGCGGGGGATGAAAAACTGTTTTTT.